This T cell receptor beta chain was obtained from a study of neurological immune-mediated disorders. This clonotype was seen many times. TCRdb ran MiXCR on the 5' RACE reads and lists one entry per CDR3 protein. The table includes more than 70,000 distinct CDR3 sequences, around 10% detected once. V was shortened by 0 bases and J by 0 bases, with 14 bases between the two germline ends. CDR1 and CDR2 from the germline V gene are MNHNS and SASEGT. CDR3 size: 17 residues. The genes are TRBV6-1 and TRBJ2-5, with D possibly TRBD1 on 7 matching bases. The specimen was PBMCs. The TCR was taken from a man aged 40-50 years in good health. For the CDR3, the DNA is TGTGCCAGCAGTGAAGCCTGGGCAGGGGGGAACCAAGAGACCCAGTACTTC. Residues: CASSEAWAGGNQETQYF.